This T cell receptor (beta chain) is drawn from a study of graft-versus-host responses after intestinal transplantation. General study points: Recipient marrow showed GvH clones, some seen first in ileum or blood. Individuals who had graft-donor T cell macrochimerism had allografts that showed high graft-versus-host to host-versus-graft clonal ratios.

Libraries were prepared by immunoSEQ multiplex PCR; TCRdb keeps only in-frame clonotypes and omits some of them. This repertoire shows 62,000 or so clones, roughly nine tenths found once; its top ten account for 1.5% to 2%. This clone showed up just once. What it binds is not known. Germline V gives CDR1 MDHEN, CDR2 SYDVKM. Trimming cost V 3 bases and J 3 bases, with 18 bases left between them. The CDR3 is 16 amino acids. The chain recombines TRBV28 with TRBJ2-7; possible D gene TRBD1, 6 bases. The sequencing used unstimulated CD8+ T cells sorted from spleen or lymph node cells, collected before transplant. The source is a human donor who was the organ donor for an intestinal transplant. CDR3 bases: TGTGCCAGCAGTTTTGATTCCAGGGACATCCTCTACGAGCAGTACTTC. Residues: CASSFDSRDILYEQYF.